One sample yielded the 28 T cell receptor beta chains listed below, sequenced in a study of blood T cell repertoires in COVID-19. Measured with immunoSEQ multiplex PCR; TCRdb has only the in-frame clones, and not every one. This sample has approximately 27,000 clones; roughly 88% occur once, and the top ten carry under 20%. The sequenced sample consisted of peripheral blood. These receptors all come from a man in his 70s with acute or convalescent COVID-19.

The rearrangement uses TRBV5-4 and TRBJ2-3, with TRBD1 identical over 8 bases. V was clipped by 3 bases and J by 7 bases; unmatched bases: 7. The CDR3 is 14 residues long. The germline V gene encodes CDR1 SGHNT and CDR2 YYREEE (reference sequence). CDR3 sequence (DNA): TGTGCCAGCAGCTCCCCAGGGGGCTCGAATACGCAGTATTTT. This codes for CASSSPGGSNTQYF.

The chain recombines TRBV27 with TRBJ2-3; D is possibly TRBD1 (6 bases). Trimming pared 0 bases from V and 2 bases from J, leaving 15 bases between. This CDR3 has 17 residues. The germline CDR1 and CDR2 sequences are MNHEY and SMNVEV (reference sequence). The CDR3 here is CASSLSPPGQTTDTQYF. The CDR3 DNA follows: TGTGCCAGCAGTTTATCCCCTCCGGGACAAACCACAGATACGCAGTATTTT.

This chain uses TRBV2 with TRBJ1-6, with 7 bases that match TRBD1. The trim removed 1 base at V and 18 bases at J, leaving 6 bases unmatched. The CDR3 length is 12 residues. Germline values: CDR1 SNHLY, CDR2 FYNNEI. This CDR3 reads CASSEVRDSPHF. Here the CDR3 DNA reads TGTGCCAGCAGTGAAGTCCGGGACAGTCCCCACTTT.

This chain connects TRBV9 to TRBJ2-3; weak D call: TRBD2 (6 bases). Trimming shortened V by 3 bases and J by 4 bases, and 18 bases separated the two germline ends. Germline-derived CDR1 and CDR2 are SGDLS and YYNGEE. This CDR3 spans 16 amino acids. The CDR3 region is CASSGGDGRAADTQYF. CDR3 sequence (DNA): TGTGCCAGCAGCGGGGGGGATGGTCGGGCGGCAGATACGCAGTATTTT.

Relative to its sample, this clone is medium-sized (0.01 to 0.1%). This sequence joins TRBV5-4 and TRBJ2-2, with D maybe TRBD2 (7 bases). Germline CDR1 SGHNT, CDR2 YYREEE (reference sequence). This CDR3 contains 15 residues. V was trimmed by 4 bases and J by 5 bases, leaving 15 bases between them. As DNA, the CDR3 is TGTGCCAGCAGCCTGGAGGGGGGGCGGACCGGGGAGCTGTTTTTT. Its translation: CASSLEGGRTGELFF.

The gene calls are TRBV2 and TRBJ1-5; no firm D call. Germline loops: CDR1 SNHLY, CDR2 FYNNEI. The CDR3 is 16 residues long. V lost 0 bases and J lost 2, with 11 bases in between. CDR3 protein: CASSEARGRGNQPQHF. CDR3 DNA sequence: TGTGCCAGCAGTGAAGCTCGAGGGAGAGGCAATCAGCCCCAGCATTTT.

This rearrangement joins TRBV6-5 to TRBJ1-2; D gene unclear. CDR1 and CDR2 from the germline V gene are MNHEY and SVGAGI. The CDR3 contains 13 residues. The V and J ends lost 0 bases and 3 bases respectively, with 5 bases between them. The CDR3 reads CASSYSRDYGYTF. CDR3 coding DNA: TGTGCCAGCAGTTACTCGAGGGACTATGGCTACACCTTC.

This clone occurred once. V is TRBV5-5 and J is TRBJ1-2; a possible D gene is TRBD1 (5 bases). This CDR3 region has 14 residues. V was pared by 0 bases and J by 4 bases, with 10 bases between. Germline-derived CDR1 and CDR2 are SGHKS and YYEKEE (reference sequence). CDR3 nucleotide sequence: TGTGCCAGCAGCTTGGCGACAGACTTCTATGGCTACACCTTC. Its protein product is CASSLATDFYGYTF.

The chain joins TRBV7-2 to TRBJ2-5, with 7 bases aligning to TRBD2. The junction had 10 bases not matched to a gene; V was cut back by 2 bases and J by 7 bases. Germline V gene lookup returns CDR1 SGHTA and CDR2 FQGNSA. The CDR3 is 15 residues long. The CDR3 reads CASSLRSGGRRTQYF. The CDR3 nucleotides read TGTGCCAGCAGCTTACGATCGGGAGGCCGTCGGACCCAGTACTTC. Combining the CDR3 with reference TRBV7-2 and TRBJ2-5 gives the whole variable domain GAGVSQSPSNKVTEKGKDVELRCDPISGHTALYWYRQSLGQGLEFLIYFQGNSAPDKSGLPSDRFSAERTGGSVSTLTIQRTQQEDSAVYLCASSLRSGGRRTQYFGPGTRLLVL.

A single count supports this clone. The genes are TRBV5-1 and TRBJ1-1, with 7 bases fitting TRBD1. CDR1 is SGHRS, CDR2 YFSETQ, per germline. This CDR3 has 13 residues. J lost 6 bases, V lost 4 bases, and 6 bases had no gene match. CDR3 protein: CASSTTGAPEAFF. Here the CDR3 DNA reads TGCGCCAGCAGCACCACAGGGGCCCCTGAAGCTTTCTTT.

This clone was observed a handful of times. V usage is TRBV5-1 and J usage is TRBJ2-1, with TRBD2 identical over 13 bases. After removal of 5 bases from V and 9 bases from J, the junction contained 8 bases not matched to a gene. The CDR3 length is 15 residues. Germline loops: CDR1 SGHRS, CDR2 YFSETQ. The CDR3: CASRVGLAGVGEQFF. In DNA form, the CDR3 reads TGCGCCAGCAGAGTAGGACTAGCGGGAGTAGGTGAGCAGTTCTTC.

V is TRBV4-1 and J is TRBJ2-5, with TRBD2 matching 10 bases. V lost 0 bases and J lost 5; bases outside the gene matches: 9. The CDR3 length is 17 residues. CDR1 is MGHRA, CDR2 YSYEKL, per germline. The CDR3 region has the DNA TGCGCCAGCAGCCAAGACGGGGGGACTAGCGAGGGGGAGACCCAGTACTTC. It specifies CASSQDGGTSEGETQYF.

The chain links TRBV29-1 to TRBJ2-7; unclear D gene. CDR3 length: 12 amino acids. With 4 bases removed from V and 2 bases from J, the gap between germline ends came to 9 bases. Germline CDR1 is SQVTM and CDR2 is ANQGSEA. CDR3 sequence (DNA): TGCAGCGTTGGTGTCGGTGCCTACGAGCAGTACTTC. This translates into CSVGVGAYEQYF.

The chain uses TRBV7-9 and TRBJ1-1, with 10 positions matching TRBD1. The germline V gene encodes CDR1 SEHNR and CDR2 FQNEAQ (reference sequence). CDR3 size: 14 residues. V gave up 4 bases and J gave up 6 bases; unmatched junction bases: 5. The CDR3 DNA reads as TGTGCCAGCAGCTCGACAGGGGGCGAGGCTGAAGCTTTCTTT. It specifies CASSSTGGEAEAFF.

The J gene is TRBJ1-6, the V gene TRBV11-2; 8 bases agree with TRBD1. CDR1 is SGHAT and CDR2 is FQNNGV in the germline V gene. This CDR3 has 20 residues. V trimming: 0 bases; J trimming: 7 bases; junction bases outside the gene matches: 17. The CDR3 DNA sequence: TGTGCCAGCAGCTTAGATGGGCAGGCAGGACAGGGTTTTGGAAATTCACCCCTCCACTTT. Translation: CASSLDGQAGQGFGNSPLHF.

The chain combines TRBV19 with TRBJ2-5; tentative D call: TRBD1 (5 bases). CDR3 length equals 13 residues. CDR1 is LNHDA, CDR2 SQIVND, per germline (reference sequence). Trimming removed 5 bases from V and 4 bases from J, with 11 bases in between. CDR3 nucleotides: TGTGCCAGTAGTGAAGGGGATAGAGAGACCCAGTACTTC. This gives the protein CASSEGDRETQYF.

The chain links TRBV13 to TRBJ2-2; 7 bases line up with TRBD2. The CDR3 is 13 amino acids. Unmatched junction bases numbered 0, after V lost 8 bases and J lost 0 bases. Per germline, CDR1 PRHDT and CDR2 FYEKMQ (reference sequence). The CDR3 DNA sequence: TGTGCCAGCGCGGGAGCGAACACCGGGGAGCTGTTTTTT. This sequence encodes CASAGANTGELFF.

The J gene is TRBJ2-5, the V gene TRBV7-2, with 11 positions matching TRBD2. J was trimmed by 6 bases and V by 10 bases; bases with no gene match: 4. CDR1 and CDR2 from the germline V gene are SGHTA and FQGNSA. This CDR3 contains 12 residues. In nucleotides, the CDR3 is TGTGCCACTGGGACTAGCGGACAGACCCAGTACTTC. This encodes CATGTSGQTQYF.

This clone appeared a single time. The chain is built from TRBV7-9 and TRBJ2-1; no reliable D call. This CDR3 has 16 amino acids. CDR1 and CDR2 (germline): SEHNR, FQNEAQ (reference sequence). Between the trimmed V and J ends, which lost 6 bases and 0 bases, there was a span of 15 bases. This CDR3 reads CASRNSPRSSYNEQFF. DNA of the CDR3: TGTGCCAGCAGAAATTCCCCACGGAGCTCCTACAATGAGCAGTTCTTC.

The chain combines TRBV7-2 with TRBJ2-1; perhaps TRBD2 as D (6 bases). V shed 3 bases and J shed 5 bases, with 11 bases lying between them. Germline lookup yields CDR1 SGHTA and CDR2 FQGNSA. The CDR3 is made up of 14 amino acids. The CDR3: CASSFGTFNNEQFF. In DNA form, the CDR3 reads TGTGCCAGCAGCTTCGGGACTTTCAACAATGAGCAGTTCTTC.

V is TRBV4-1 and J is TRBJ2-5, with 9 positions matching TRBD2. V shed 3 bases and J 0 bases; nucleotides not matched to a gene: 11. Germline V gene data show CDR1 as MGHRA and CDR2 as YSYEKL. This CDR3 is built from 18 residues. The CDR3 nucleotides are TGCGCCAGCAGCCATAGGGGCTTAGCGGGAGACAACCAAGAGACCCAGTACTTC. It translates to CASSHRGLAGDNQETQYF.

The V gene is TRBV5-4, the J gene TRBJ2-2; 8 nucleotides agree with TRBD1. CDR1 is SGHNT and CDR2 is YYREEE in the germline V gene (reference sequence). The CDR3 extends over 15 amino acids. The ends lost 5 bases at V and 1 base at J; junction bases unmatched: 4. The CDR3 reads CASRGGTGNTGELFF. Here the CDR3 DNA reads TGTGCCAGCAGGGGCGGGACAGGGAACACCGGGGAGCTGTTTTTT.

This clone has only one observation. In nucleotides, the CDR3 is TGTGCCAGCAGTGGGGATAGCGGGAGGTCAGTCCCCGGGGAGCTGTTTTTT. It encodes CASSGDSGRSVPGELFF. The chain couples TRBV6-4 to TRBJ2-2, with 10 bases fitting TRBD2. With V trimmed by 4 bases and J by 6 bases, 11 bases remained unmatched. The CDR3 has 17 residues. Germline V gene lookup returns CDR1 MRHNA and CDR2 SNTAGT.

The V and J genes are TRBV11-2 and TRBJ1-2; 7 nucleotides match TRBD1. There are 16 residues in the CDR3. The germline V gene has CDR1 SGHAT and CDR2 FQNNGV. Trimming at V came to 5 bases and at J to 5 bases, leaving 14 bases not matched to a gene. CDR3 DNA: TGTGCCAGCAGCGCGCTGTACAGGGGAATTAGTTATGGCTACACCTTC. Its protein product is CASSALYRGISYGYTF.

This sequence joins TRBV5-3 and TRBJ1-4, with D uncertain. TRBV5-3 is labeled an ORF, and its function is uncertain. V lost 5 bases to trimming and J lost 13 bases, with 15 bases between them. The CDR3 is 12 residues long. CDR3 bases: TGTGCCAGAAGACCGTTTTTGCTCGGACTGTTTTTT. The encoded protein is CARRPFLLGLFF.

J is TRBJ2-7 and V is TRBV18; 7 bases match TRBD1. Germline loops: CDR1 KGHSH, CDR2 LQKENI. With V trimmed by 0 bases and J by 4 bases, 12 bases remained unmatched. The length of the CDR3 is 17 residues. CDR3 sequence: CASSPPTQGSEPYEQYF. CDR3 nucleotide sequence: TGTGCCAGCTCACCACCGACACAGGGGTCGGAACCGTACGAGCAGTACTTC.

V and J are TRBV2 and TRBJ2-7; D is possibly TRBD1 (6 bases). This CDR3 has 15 amino acids. In germline, CDR1 is SNHLY, CDR2 FYNNEI. The V and J ends lost 4 bases and 4 bases respectively, with 17 bases between them. The CDR3 reads CASSARGPTGYEQYF. The CDR3 nucleotides read TGTGCCAGCAGTGCCAGGGGCCCGACAGGTTACGAGCAGTACTTC. The full variable domain, its missing parts supplied by reference TRBV2 and TRBJ2-7, is EPEVTQTPSHQVTQMGQEVILRCVPISNHLYFYWYRQILGQKVEFLVSFYNNEISEKSEIFDDQFSVERPDGSNFTLKIRSTKLEDSAMYFCASSARGPTGYEQYFGPGTRLTVT.

On this clone itself: The junction departs from germline at one end; a sequencing error may be responsible. The chain links TRBV7-7 to TRBJ2-5; weak D call: TRBD2 (6 bases). The CDR3 runs to 16 residues. The germline V gene encodes CDR1 SSHAT and CDR2 FNYEAQ (reference sequence). In nucleotides, the CDR3 is TGTGCTAGCAGCTTAATGGTCGGGAGTAACCAAGAGACCCAGTACTTC. This codes for CASSLMVGSNQETQYF.